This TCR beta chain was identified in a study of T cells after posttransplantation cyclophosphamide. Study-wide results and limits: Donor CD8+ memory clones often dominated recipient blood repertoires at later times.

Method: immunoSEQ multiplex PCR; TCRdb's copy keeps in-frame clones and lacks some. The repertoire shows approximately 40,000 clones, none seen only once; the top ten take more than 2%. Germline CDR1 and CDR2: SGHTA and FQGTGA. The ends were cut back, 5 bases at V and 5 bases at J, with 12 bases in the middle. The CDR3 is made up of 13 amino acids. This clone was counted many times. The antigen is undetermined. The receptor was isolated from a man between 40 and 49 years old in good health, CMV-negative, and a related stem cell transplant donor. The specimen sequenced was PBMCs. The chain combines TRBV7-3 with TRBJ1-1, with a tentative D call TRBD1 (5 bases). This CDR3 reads CASSMQGGTEAFF. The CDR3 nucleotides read TGTGCCAGCAGCATGCAGGGAGGTACTGAAGCTTTCTTT.